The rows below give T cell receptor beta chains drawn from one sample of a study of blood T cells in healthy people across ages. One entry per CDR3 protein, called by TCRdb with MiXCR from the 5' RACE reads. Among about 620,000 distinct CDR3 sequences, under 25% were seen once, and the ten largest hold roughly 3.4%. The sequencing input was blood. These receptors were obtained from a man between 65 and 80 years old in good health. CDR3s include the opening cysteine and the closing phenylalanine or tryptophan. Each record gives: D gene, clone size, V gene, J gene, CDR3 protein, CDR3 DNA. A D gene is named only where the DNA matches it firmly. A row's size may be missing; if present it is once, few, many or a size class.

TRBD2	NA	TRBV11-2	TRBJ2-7	CASTSRGAREGLYEQYF	TGTGCCAGCACATCTAGGGGAGCGCGGGAGGGCCTCTACGAGCAGTACTTC
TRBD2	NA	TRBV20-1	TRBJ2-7	CSAPGLALYEQYF	TGCAGTGCTCCAGGACTAGCTCTCTACGAGCAGTACTTC
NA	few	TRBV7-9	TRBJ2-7	CASSRVRQGEYEQYF	TGTGCCAGCAGTCGAGTTCGCCAGGGTGAATACGAGCAGTACTTC
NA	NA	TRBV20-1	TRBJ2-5	CSAEGSWSETQYF	TGCAGTGCCGAGGGTAGCTGGTCGGAGACCCAGTACTTC
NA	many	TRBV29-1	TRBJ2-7	CSVAVSYEQYF	TGCAGCGTTGCGGTCTCCTACGAGCAGTACTTC
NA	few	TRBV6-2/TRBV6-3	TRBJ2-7	CASSRSQGGTYEQYF	TGTGCCAGCAGCAGGAGCCAGGGGGGCACCTACGAGCAGTACTTC
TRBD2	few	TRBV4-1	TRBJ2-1	CASSQAGTSPYNEQFF	TGCGCCAGCAGCCAAGCCGGGACTAGTCCCTACAATGAGCAGTTCTTC
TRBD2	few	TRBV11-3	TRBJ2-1	CASSLSTSGSSYNEQFF	TGTGCCAGCAGCTTGTCCACTAGCGGGAGTTCGTACAATGAGCAGTTCTTC
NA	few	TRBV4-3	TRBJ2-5	CASSPKSGGLETQYF	TGCGCCAGCAGCCCCAAAAGCGGCGGGTTGGAGACCCAGTACTTC
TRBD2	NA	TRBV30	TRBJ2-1	CAWSVRAGGPDEQFF	TGTGCCTGGAGTGTAAGGGCGGGAGGGCCTGATGAGCAGTTCTTC
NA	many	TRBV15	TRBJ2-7	CATSRDYSYEQYF	TGTGCCACCAGCAGGGACTACTCCTACGAGCAGTACTTC
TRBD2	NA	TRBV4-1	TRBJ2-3	CASSQERLAGTDTQYF	TGCGCCAGCAGCCAAGAAAGGCTAGCGGGCACAGATACGCAGTATTTT